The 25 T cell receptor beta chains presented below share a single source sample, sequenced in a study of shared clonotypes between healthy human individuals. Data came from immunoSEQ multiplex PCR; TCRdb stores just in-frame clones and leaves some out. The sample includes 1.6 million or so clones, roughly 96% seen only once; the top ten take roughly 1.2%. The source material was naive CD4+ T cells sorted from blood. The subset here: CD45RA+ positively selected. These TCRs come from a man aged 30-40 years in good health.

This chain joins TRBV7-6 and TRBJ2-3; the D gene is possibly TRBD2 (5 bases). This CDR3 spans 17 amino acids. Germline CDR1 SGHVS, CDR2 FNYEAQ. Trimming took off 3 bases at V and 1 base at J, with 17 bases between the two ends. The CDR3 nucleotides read TGTGCCAGCAGCTTCGCCCTCAGGCCGGAGGGCACAGATACGCAGTATTTT. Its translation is CASSFALRPEGTDTQYF.

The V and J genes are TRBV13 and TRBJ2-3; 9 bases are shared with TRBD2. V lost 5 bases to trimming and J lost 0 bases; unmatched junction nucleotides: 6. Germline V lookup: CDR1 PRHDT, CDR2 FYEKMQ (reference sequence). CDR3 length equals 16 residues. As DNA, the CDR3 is TGTGCCAGCAGCGCGGGAGGGGTCCGTAGCACAGATACGCAGTATTTT. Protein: CASSAGGVRSTDTQYF.

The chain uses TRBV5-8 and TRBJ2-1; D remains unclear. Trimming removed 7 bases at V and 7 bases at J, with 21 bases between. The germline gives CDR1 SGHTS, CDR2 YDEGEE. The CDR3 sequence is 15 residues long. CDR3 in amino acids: CASEWSRIVGNEQFF. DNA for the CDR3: TGTGCCAGCGAGTGGTCTAGGATCGTAGGAAATGAGCAGTTCTTC.

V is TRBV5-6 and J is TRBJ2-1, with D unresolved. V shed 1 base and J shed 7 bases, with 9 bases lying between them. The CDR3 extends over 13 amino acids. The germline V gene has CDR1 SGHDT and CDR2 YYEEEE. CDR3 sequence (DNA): TGTGCCAGCAGCTTGTATATGAGAAATGAGCAGTTCTTC. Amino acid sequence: CASSLYMRNEQFF.

Written as DNA, the CDR3 is TGTGCCAGTAGTATCTTTTCCAGCGAAGTGAACACCGGGGAGCTGTTTTTT. It encodes CASSIFSSEVNTGELFF. The rearrangement uses TRBV19 and TRBJ2-2; no definite D call. V gave up 3 bases and J gave up 1 base, with 15 bases separating them. The CDR3 runs 17 residues. CDR1 and CDR2 from the germline V gene are LNHDA and SQIVND (reference sequence).

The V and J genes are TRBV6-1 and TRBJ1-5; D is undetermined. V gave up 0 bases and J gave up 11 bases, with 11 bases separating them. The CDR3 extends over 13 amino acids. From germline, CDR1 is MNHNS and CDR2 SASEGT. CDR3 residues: CASSEAAGLAQHF. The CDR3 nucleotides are TGTGCCAGCAGTGAAGCAGCAGGTTTGGCCCAGCATTTT.

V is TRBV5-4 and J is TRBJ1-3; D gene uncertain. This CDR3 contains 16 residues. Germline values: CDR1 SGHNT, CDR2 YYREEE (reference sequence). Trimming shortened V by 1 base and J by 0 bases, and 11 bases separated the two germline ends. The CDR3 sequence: CASSLLRVGSGNTIYF. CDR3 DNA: TGTGCCAGCAGCTTGTTGAGGGTCGGCTCTGGAAACACCATATATTTT.

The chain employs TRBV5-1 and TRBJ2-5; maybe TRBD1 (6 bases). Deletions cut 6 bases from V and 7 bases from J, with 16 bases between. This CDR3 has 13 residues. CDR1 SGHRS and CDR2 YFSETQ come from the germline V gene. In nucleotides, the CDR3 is TGCGCCAGCACACGGGACACTGGGTCGACCCAGTACTTC. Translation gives CASTRDTGSTQYF.

This CDR3 is CASTPRYGTDTQYF. In nucleotides, the CDR3 is TGTGCCAGCACCCCTAGGTACGGCACAGATACGCAGTATTTT. The chain couples TRBV25-1 to TRBJ2-3; D not certain. The V gene lost 7 bases and the J gene lost 1 base, with 12 bases spanning the gap. This CDR3 spans 14 amino acids. Germline values: CDR1 MGHDK, CDR2 SYGVNS.

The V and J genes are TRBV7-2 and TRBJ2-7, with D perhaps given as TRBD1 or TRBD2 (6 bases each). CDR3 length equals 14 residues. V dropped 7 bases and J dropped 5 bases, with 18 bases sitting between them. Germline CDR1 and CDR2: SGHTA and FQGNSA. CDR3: CASTYFPGADEQYF. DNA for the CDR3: TGTGCCAGCACCTATTTTCCGGGGGCTGACGAGCAGTACTTC.

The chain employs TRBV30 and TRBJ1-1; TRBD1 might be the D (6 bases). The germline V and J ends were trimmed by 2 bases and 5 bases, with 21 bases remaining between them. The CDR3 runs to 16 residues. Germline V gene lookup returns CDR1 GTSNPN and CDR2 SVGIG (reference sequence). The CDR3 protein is CAWSRRGARRNTEAFF. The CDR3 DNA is TGTGCCTGGAGTAGGAGGGGGGCCCGGCGTAATACTGAAGCTTTCTTT.

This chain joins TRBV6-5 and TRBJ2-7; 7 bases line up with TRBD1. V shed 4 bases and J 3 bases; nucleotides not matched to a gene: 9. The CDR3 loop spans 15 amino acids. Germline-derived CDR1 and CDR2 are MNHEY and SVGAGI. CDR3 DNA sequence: TGTGCCAGCAGTTGGGACCGGGACAGAGACTACGAGCAGTACTTC. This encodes CASSWDRDRDYEQYF.

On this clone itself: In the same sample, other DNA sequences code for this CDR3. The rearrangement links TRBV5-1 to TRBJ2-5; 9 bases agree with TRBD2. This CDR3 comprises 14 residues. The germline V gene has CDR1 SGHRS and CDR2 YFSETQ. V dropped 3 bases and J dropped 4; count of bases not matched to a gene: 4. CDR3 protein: CASSSELAGETQYF. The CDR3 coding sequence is TGCGCCAGCAGCTCCGAACTAGCGGGAGAGACCCAGTACTTC.

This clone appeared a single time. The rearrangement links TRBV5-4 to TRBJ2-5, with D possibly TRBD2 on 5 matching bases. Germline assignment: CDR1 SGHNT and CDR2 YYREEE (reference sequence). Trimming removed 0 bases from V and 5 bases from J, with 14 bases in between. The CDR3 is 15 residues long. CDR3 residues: CASSLAARARETQYF. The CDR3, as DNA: TGTGCCAGCAGCTTGGCCGCGAGGGCCCGGGAGACCCAGTACTTC.

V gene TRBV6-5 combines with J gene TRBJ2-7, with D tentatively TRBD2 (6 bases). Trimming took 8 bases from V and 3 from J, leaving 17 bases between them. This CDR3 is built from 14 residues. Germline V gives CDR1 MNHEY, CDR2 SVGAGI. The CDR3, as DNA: TGTGCCAGCGGACTCCTGTCGGGGGACTACGAGCAGTACTTC. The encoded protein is CASGLLSGDYEQYF.

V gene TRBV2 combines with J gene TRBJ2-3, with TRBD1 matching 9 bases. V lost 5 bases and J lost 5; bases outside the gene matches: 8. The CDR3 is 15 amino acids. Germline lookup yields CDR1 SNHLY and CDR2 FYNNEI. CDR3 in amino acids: CASSRDRALGDTQYF. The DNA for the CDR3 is TGTGCCAGCAGTAGGGACAGGGCTTTGGGAGATACGCAGTATTTT.

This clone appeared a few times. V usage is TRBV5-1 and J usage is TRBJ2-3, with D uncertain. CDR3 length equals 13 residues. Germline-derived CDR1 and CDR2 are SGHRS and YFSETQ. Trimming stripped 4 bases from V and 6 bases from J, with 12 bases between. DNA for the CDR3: TGCGCCAGCAGCCCGACCTACGGGGATACGCAGTATTTT. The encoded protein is CASSPTYGDTQYF.

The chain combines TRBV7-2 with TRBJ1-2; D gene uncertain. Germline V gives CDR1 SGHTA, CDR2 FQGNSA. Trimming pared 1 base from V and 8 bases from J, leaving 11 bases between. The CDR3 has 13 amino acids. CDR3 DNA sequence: TGTGCCAGCAGCTTAGAAGGGTTTGGCGGCTACACCTTC. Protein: CASSLEGFGGYTF.

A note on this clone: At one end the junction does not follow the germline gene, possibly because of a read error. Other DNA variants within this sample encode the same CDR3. The CDR3 nucleotides are TGCGCCACCACAGAGAACACTGAAGCTTTCTTT. Translation: CATTENTEAFF. The chain carries TRBV10-3 and TRBJ1-1; D gene uncertain. CDR1 and CDR2 (germline): ENHRY, SYGVKD. The CDR3 spans 11 residues.

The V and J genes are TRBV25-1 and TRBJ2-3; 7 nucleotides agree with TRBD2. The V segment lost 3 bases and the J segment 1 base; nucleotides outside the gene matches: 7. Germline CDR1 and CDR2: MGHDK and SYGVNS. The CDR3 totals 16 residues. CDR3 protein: CASSDPAGVGTDTQYF. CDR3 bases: TGTGCCAGCAGTGATCCCGCGGGAGTTGGCACAGATACGCAGTATTTT. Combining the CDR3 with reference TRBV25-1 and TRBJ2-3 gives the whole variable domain EADIYQTPRYLVIGTGKKITLECSQTMGHDKMYWYQQDPGMELHLIHYSYGVNSTEKGDLSSESTVSRIRTEHFPLTLESARPSHTSQYLCASSDPAGVGTDTQYFGPGTRLTVL.

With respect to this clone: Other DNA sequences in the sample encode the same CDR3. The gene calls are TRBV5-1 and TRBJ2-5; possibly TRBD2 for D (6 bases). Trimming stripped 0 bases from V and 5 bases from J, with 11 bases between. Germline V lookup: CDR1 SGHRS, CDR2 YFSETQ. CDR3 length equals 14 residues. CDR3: CASSLVSGGETQYF. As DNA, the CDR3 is TGCGCCAGCAGCTTGGTTAGCGGAGGGGAGACCCAGTACTTC.

As DNA, the CDR3 is TGCGCCAGCAGCTTGGAGAGAATACCAGGGGGAGCTTTCTTT. This gives the protein CASSLERIPGGAFF. The chain couples TRBV5-1 to TRBJ1-1, with 7 positions matching TRBD1. Germline-derived CDR1 and CDR2 are SGHRS and YFSETQ. The CDR3 runs 14 residues. After removal of 0 bases from V and 10 bases from J, the junction contained 9 bases not matched to a gene. Supplemented by reference TRBV5-1 and TRBJ1-1, the full variable domain reads KAGVTQTPRYLIKTRGQQVTLSCSPISGHRSVSWYQQTPGQGLQFLFEYFSETQRNKGNFPGRFSGRQFSNSRSEMNVSTLELGDSALYLCASSLERIPGGAFFGQGTRLTVV.

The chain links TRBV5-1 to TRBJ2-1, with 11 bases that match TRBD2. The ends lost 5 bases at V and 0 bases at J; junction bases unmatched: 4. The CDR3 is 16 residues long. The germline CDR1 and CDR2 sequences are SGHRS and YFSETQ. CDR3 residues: CASRVAGGSSYNEQFF. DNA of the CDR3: TGCGCCAGCAGGGTAGCGGGAGGGAGCTCCTACAATGAGCAGTTCTTC.

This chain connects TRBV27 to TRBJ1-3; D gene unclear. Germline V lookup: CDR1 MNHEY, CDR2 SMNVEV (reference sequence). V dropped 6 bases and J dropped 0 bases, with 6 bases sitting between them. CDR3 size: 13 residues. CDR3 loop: CASSQNSGNTIYF. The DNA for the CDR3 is TGTGCCAGCAGCCAAAACTCTGGAAACACCATATATTTT.

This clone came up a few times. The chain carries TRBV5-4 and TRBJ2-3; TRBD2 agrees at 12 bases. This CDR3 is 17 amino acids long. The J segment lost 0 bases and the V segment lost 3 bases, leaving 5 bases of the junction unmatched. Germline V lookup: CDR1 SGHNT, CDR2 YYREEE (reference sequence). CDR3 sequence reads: CASSSKTSGSSTDTQYF. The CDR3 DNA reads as TGTGCCAGCAGCTCCAAGACTAGCGGGAGTAGCACAGATACGCAGTATTTT.